This is a list of T cell receptor beta chains from one sample in a study of shared clonotypes between healthy human individuals. Some clones are missing from TCRdb's copy, which holds only in-frame ones; the method was immunoSEQ multiplex PCR. The sample comprises roughly 1,500,000 clones, roughly 98% of which are singletons, and roughly 0.45% rests with the top ten. The sequencing input was naive CD4+ T cells sorted from blood. Source of these receptors: a young man in good health. Both conserved end residues are part of each CDR3. Each record gives: V gene, CDR3 length, J gene, CDR3 protein.

V: TRBV6-6; length: 15; J: TRBJ2-5; CDR3: CASRAYRQGQETQYF
V: TRBV7-9; length: 14; J: TRBJ2-1; CDR3: CASSFRDKYNEQFF
V: TRBV19; length: 16; J: TRBJ1-5; CDR3: CASRPGTGLRNQPQHF
V: TRBV29-1; length: 12; J: TRBJ2-7; CDR3: CSVAGTAYEQYF
V: TRBV6-1; length: 13; J: TRBJ1-1; CDR3: CASSAKGNTEAFF
V: TRBV30; length: 12; J: TRBJ1-4; CDR3: CAWSAIGEKLFF
V: TRBV23-1; length: 16; J: TRBJ1-4; CDR3: CASSQSGRTANEKLFF
V: TRBV28; length: 14; J: TRBJ1-5; CDR3: CASSYRMSNQPQHF
V: TRBV5-5; length: 15; J: TRBJ2-1; CDR3: CASSYLAGPYNEQFF
V: TRBV10-3; length: 14; J: TRBJ1-1; CDR3: CAISEYGMNTEAFF
V: TRBV28; length: 12; J: TRBJ1-2; CDR3: CASSLRVGGYTF
V: TRBV12-2; length: 14; J: TRBJ2-5; CDR3: CASRSKLPVSSQYF
V: TRBV6-5; length: 15; J: TRBJ2-2; CDR3: CASRHPGAHTGELFF
V: TRBV6-6; length: 13; J: TRBJ2-1; CDR3: CAGGFVRGDEQFF